The 26 T cell receptor beta chains given below trace back to one sample, sequenced in a study of blood T cell repertoires in COVID-19. Sequencing was performed with immunoSEQ multiplex PCR; in TCRdb, only in-frame clones are kept and a portion is missing. Of some 290,000 clones detected, about nine tenths appear once; the ten largest clones hold over 2%. Material for sequencing was PBMCs or T cells enriched from blood (not recorded which). These receptors all stem from a woman between 35 and 50 years old with acute COVID-19.

The chain links TRBV28 to TRBJ1-2; D gene uncertain. CDR3 length: 15 amino acids. The V end lost 6 bases, the J end lost 2 bases, and 16 bases lay between the germline ends. Germline V lookup: CDR1 MDHEN, CDR2 SYDVKM. CDR3 residues: CASRPPGYLNYGYTF. The CDR3 DNA sequence: TGTGCCAGCAGACCCCCGGGTTACTTAAACTATGGCTACACCTTC.

The V gene is TRBV6-5, the J gene TRBJ2-2, with TRBD2 as a possible D gene (5 bases). Trimming left V 8 bases short and J 0 bases short, with 13 bases between. The CDR3 totals 15 residues. Germline V gene lookup returns CDR1 MNHEY and CDR2 SVGAGI. In DNA form, the CDR3 reads TGTGCCAGCGGTTTAGCGTTCGCGAACACCGGGGAGCTGTTTTTT. It is translated as CASGLAFANTGELFF.

J is TRBJ1-2 and V is TRBV3-1 (or the pseudogene TRBV3-2); no clear D. V lost 5 bases, J lost 4 bases, and 20 bases lay in between. The germline V gene has CDR1 LGHDT and CDR2 YNNKEL (reference sequence). CDR3 length equals 16 residues. CDR3: CASSDGVPPGGYGYTF. DNA of the CDR3: TGTGCCAGCAGCGACGGGGTACCTCCGGGTGGCTATGGCTACACCTTC.

This chain connects TRBV7-8 to TRBJ2-7; 9 bases are a match to TRBD2. The V gene's germline CDR1 is SGHVS and CDR2 FQNEAQ. Trimming at V came to 0 bases and at J to 3 bases, leaving 6 bases not matched to a gene. This CDR3 has 16 amino acids. CDR3 residues: CASSLAWGLAGYEQYF. The CDR3 coding sequence is TGTGCCAGCAGCTTAGCCTGGGGACTAGCCGGCTACGAGCAGTACTTC.

The rearrangement joins TRBV2 to TRBJ2-5, with 14 bases identical to TRBD2. Germline values: CDR1 SNHLY, CDR2 FYNNEI. The CDR3 sequence is 16 residues long. Trimming took 10 bases from V and 5 from J; bases not matched to a gene: 12. The DNA of the CDR3 is TGTGCCACCTCGTCGACTAGCGGGAGGGGAGGGGAGACCCAGTACTTC. As protein: CATSSTSGRGGETQYF.

This sequence joins TRBV2 and TRBJ2-5; 7 nucleotides line up with TRBD2. The germline gives CDR1 SNHLY, CDR2 FYNNEI. The V and J ends lost 6 bases and 5 bases, in that order; junction bases with no gene match: 9. This CDR3 has 14 residues. CDR3 nucleotide sequence: TGTGCCAGCAGCTTCCGGGGACTATTCGAGACCCAGTACTTC. Its protein product is CASSFRGLFETQYF.

In this sample, this clone turned up once. CDR3 protein: CASSRGWNYEQYF. CDR3 DNA: TGTGCCAGCTCCAGGGGGTGGAACTACGAGCAGTACTTC. The rearrangement links TRBV2 to TRBJ2-7, with 7 bases identical to TRBD1. With 8 bases clipped from V and 3 bases from J, the junction kept 7 bases outside the gene matches. In germline, CDR1 is SNHLY, CDR2 FYNNEI. The CDR3 has 13 amino acids.

The chain uses TRBV28 and TRBJ1-2; 10 bases align to TRBD1. Germline V gene data show CDR1 as MDHEN and CDR2 as SYDVKM. J gave up 6 bases and V 4 bases, and 5 bases lay outside the gene matches. The CDR3 sequence is 14 residues long. For the CDR3, the DNA is TGTGCCAGCAGTTCGACAGGGGGCGGTCATGGCTACACCTTC. Translating gives CASSSTGGGHGYTF.

This clone was seen just once. The rearrangement links TRBV10-2 to TRBJ1-1, with D maybe TRBD1 (6 bases). This CDR3 region has 13 residues. Germline loops: CDR1 WSHSY, CDR2 SAAADI. The V end was cut by 7 bases, the J end by 1 base, with 10 bases between. The CDR3 DNA reads as TGCGCCAGCACCATGACAGGGAACACTGAAGCTTTCTTT. Encoded protein: CASTMTGNTEAFF.

This rearrangement joins TRBV7-9 to TRBJ2-5, with D perhaps matching TRBD2 (6 bases). CDR1 and CDR2 from the germline V gene are SEHNR and FQNEAQ (reference sequence). The CDR3 runs to 15 residues. Trimming took off 1 base at V and 2 bases at J, with 11 bases between the two ends. CDR3 sequence: CASSLGAGIQETQYF. The CDR3 nucleotides are TGTGCCAGCAGCTTAGGCGCGGGGATACAAGAGACCCAGTACTTC.

The J gene is TRBJ2-5, the V gene TRBV7-9; TRBD2 aligns across 10 bases. Germline trimming cut 6 bases from V and 3 bases from J; bases unmatched to any gene: 4. The CDR3 spans 14 residues. Germline CDR1 SEHNR, CDR2 FQNEAQ (reference sequence). Here the CDR3 reads CASRATSGEETQYF. As DNA, the CDR3 is TGTGCCAGCAGGGCCACTAGCGGGGAAGAGACCCAGTACTTC.

The chain couples TRBV18 to TRBJ1-2; the D gene is possibly TRBD1 (5 bases). Between the trimmed V and J ends, which lost 2 bases and 7 bases, there was a span of 11 bases. There are 13 residues in the CDR3. Germline CDR1 reads KGHSH; CDR2 reads LQKENI. In nucleotides, the CDR3 is TGTGCCAGCTCACCAGCGACTCAGGGTGGCTACACCTTC. It encodes CASSPATQGGYTF.

J is TRBJ2-1 and V is TRBV4-2, with 9 bases that match TRBD2. The CDR3 contains 17 residues. Per the germline V gene, CDR1 is LGHNA and CDR2 is YNFKEQ. The V segment lost 3 bases and the J segment 4 bases; nucleotides outside the gene matches: 10. CDR3 nucleotide sequence: TGTGCCAGCAGCCATCCCCCTTTAGCGGGAGCGTACAATGAGCAGTTCTTC. Amino acid sequence: CASSHPPLAGAYNEQFF.

The chain couples TRBV7-9 to TRBJ2-5, with D perhaps TRBD2 (6 bases). Trimming took off 2 bases at V and 1 base at J, with 11 bases between the two ends. CDR3 length equals 15 residues. CDR1 and CDR2 (germline): SEHNR, FQNEAQ (reference sequence). CDR3 in DNA: TGTGCCAGCAGCTTAACCGGCGGGACCCAAGAGACCCAGTACTTC. This codes for CASSLTGGTQETQYF.

The rearrangement joins TRBV5-1 to TRBJ2-3, with TRBD2 matching 10 bases. Germline loops: CDR1 SGHRS, CDR2 YFSETQ. CDR3 length: 14 amino acids. V was clipped by 5 bases and J by 4 bases; unmatched bases: 4. The CDR3 protein is CASRLAGVADTQYF. The CDR3 nucleotides read TGCGCCAGCAGGCTAGCGGGGGTTGCAGATACGCAGTATTTT.

This chain uses TRBV5-1 with TRBJ2-7; TRBD1 matches at 10 bases. CDR1 and CDR2 (germline): SGHRS, YFSETQ. The CDR3 is 14 amino acids. Germline trimming cut 6 bases from V and 6 bases from J; bases unmatched to any gene: 9. CDR3 sequence reads: CASTLGTGVSEQYF. The CDR3 DNA reads as TGCGCCAGCACCCTGGGGACAGGGGTATCCGAGCAGTACTTC.

The chain combines TRBV7-9 with TRBJ1-3; D uncertain. Per the germline V gene, CDR1 is SEHNR and CDR2 is FQNEAQ (reference sequence). Trimming stripped 0 bases from V and 0 bases from J, with 9 bases between. The CDR3 spans 16 residues. In DNA, the CDR3 is TGTGCCAGCAGCTTAGCCACAGTGCGCTCTGGAAACACCATATATTTT. Residues: CASSLATVRSGNTIYF.

The chain has TRBV19 and TRBJ1-2, with 8 bases matching TRBD1. Germline-derived CDR1 and CDR2 are LNHDA and SQIVND (reference sequence). The CDR3 contains 13 residues. With 10 bases clipped from V and 6 bases from J, the junction kept 10 bases outside the gene matches. The CDR3 spells CATNPDRGDGYTF. The CDR3 DNA follows: TGTGCCACCAACCCCGACAGGGGTGATGGCTACACCTTC.

This clone was observed once. The chain employs TRBV6-1 and TRBJ2-7; D remains unclear. CDR1 and CDR2 (germline): MNHNS, SASEGT. The CDR3 is made up of 11 amino acids. V was shortened by 3 bases and J by 4 bases, with 4 bases between the two germline ends. CDR3 in amino acids: CASSDGYEQYF. CDR3 sequence (DNA): TGTGCCAGCAGTGACGGGTACGAGCAGTACTTC.

V and J are TRBV7-2 and TRBJ2-1; TRBD2 might be the D (6 bases). Trimming removed 6 bases at V and 8 bases at J, with 20 bases between. From germline, CDR1 is SGHTA and CDR2 FQGNSA. The CDR3 consists of 15 residues. CDR3 bases: TGTGCCAGCAGACAATCTAGCGCGGAGGTTGATGAGCAGTTCTTC. Translating gives CASRQSSAEVDEQFF.

The V call is TRBV27, the J call TRBJ2-2; 10 nucleotides align to TRBD2. The CDR3 consists of 17 residues. With V trimmed by 6 bases and J by 8 bases, 15 bases remained unmatched. The germline CDR1 and CDR2 sequences are MNHEY and SMNVEV (reference sequence). The CDR3 bases are TGTGCCAGCAGCCTTCACCTAGCGGGAGTTTTTATGGGGGAGCTGTTTTTT. Translating gives CASSLHLAGVFMGELFF.

The V gene is TRBV6-6, the J gene TRBJ1-2, with TRBD1 matching 9 bases. The CDR3 loop spans 14 amino acids. The germline gives CDR1 MNHNY, CDR2 SVGAGI (reference sequence). Losses at the gene ends were 7 bases for V and 7 bases for J; bases not matched to a gene: 10. This CDR3 is CASTFGDRVFGYTF. In DNA form, the CDR3 reads TGTGCCAGCACCTTCGGGGACAGGGTTTTTGGCTACACCTTC.

V usage is TRBV7-9 and J usage is TRBJ2-7; TRBD1 aligns across 8 bases. CDR1 is SEHNR and CDR2 is FQNEAQ in the germline V gene (reference sequence). This CDR3 contains 13 residues. Unmatched junction bases numbered 9, after V lost 5 bases and J lost 9 bases. In DNA form, the CDR3 reads TGTGCCAGCAGCATGGACAGGGTAGAGCCGCAGTACTTC. Translated: CASSMDRVEPQYF.

V is TRBV9 and J is TRBJ2-1, with TRBD2 identical over 7 bases. The trim removed 4 bases at V and 4 bases at J, leaving 8 bases unmatched. The germline V gene encodes CDR1 SGDLS and CDR2 YYNGEE. This CDR3 has 15 amino acids. CDR3 nucleotide sequence: TGTGCCAGCAGCACTATAGCGGGTCGATACAATGAGCAGTTCTTC. Residues: CASSTIAGRYNEQFF.

The gene calls are TRBV21-1 and TRBJ2-1; no check of the table's D call, TRBD2, against the DNA was made. TRBV21-1 has pseudogene status. The CDR3 spans 18 residues. The CDR3 here is CASSKHHRLAGRSEGQFF. CDR3 nucleotides: TGTGCCAGCAGCAAACATCACAGACTAGCGGGACGTTCAGAAGGGCAGTTCTTC.

This clone has just a few counts. The chain carries TRBV5-1 and TRBJ1-1, with a tentative D call TRBD1 (5 bases). Trimming removed 4 bases at V and 1 base at J, with 14 bases between. Germline values: CDR1 SGHRS, CDR2 YFSETQ. The CDR3 spans 15 residues. For the CDR3, the DNA is TGCGCCAGCAGCCCCGCGGGACTCCAGAACACTGAAGCTTTCTTT. Amino acids: CASSPAGLQNTEAFF.